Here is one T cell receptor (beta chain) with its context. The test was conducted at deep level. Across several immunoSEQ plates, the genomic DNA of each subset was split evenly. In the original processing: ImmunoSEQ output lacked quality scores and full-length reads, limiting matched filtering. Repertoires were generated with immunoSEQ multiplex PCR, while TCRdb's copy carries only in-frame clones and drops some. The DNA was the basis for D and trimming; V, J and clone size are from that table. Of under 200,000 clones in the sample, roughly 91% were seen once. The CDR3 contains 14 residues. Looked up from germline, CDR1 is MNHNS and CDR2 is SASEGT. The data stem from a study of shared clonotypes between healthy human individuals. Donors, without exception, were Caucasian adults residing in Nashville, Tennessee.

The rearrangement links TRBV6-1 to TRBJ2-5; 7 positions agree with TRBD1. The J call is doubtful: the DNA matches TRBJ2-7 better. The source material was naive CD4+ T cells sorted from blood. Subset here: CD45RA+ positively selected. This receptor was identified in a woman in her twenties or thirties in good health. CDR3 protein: CASSHRDSSYEQYF. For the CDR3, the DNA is TGTGCCAGCAGTCACCGGGACAGCTCCTACGAGCAGTACTTC.